The 23 T cell receptor beta chains in this list originate from one sample, sequenced in a study of blood T cells in healthy people across ages. Sample-barcoded 5' priming and a J-beta primer mix drove a second PCR of roughly 6 to 12 cycles. TCRdb redid the calling of the 5' RACE reads with MiXCR, one entry per CDR3 protein. Among roughly 680,000 distinct CDR3 sequences listed, about 52% were seen once. The material sequenced was blood. Every receptor here comes from a woman aged 60-70 years in good health.

V is TRBV21-1 and J is TRBJ2-7; the listed D gene, TRBD2, was not tested against the DNA. TRBV21-1 is a recognized pseudogene. CDR3 length equals 17 residues. The CDR3 nucleotides read TGTGCCAGCAGCACTAGGACTAGCGGGAGGTACTCCTACGAGCAGTACTTC. Protein: CASSTRTSGRYSYEQYF.

This clonotype was picked up a small number of times. V gene TRBV29-1 combines with J gene TRBJ1-2; no clear D. This CDR3 is 15 amino acids long. Germline CDR1 and CDR2: SQVTM and ANQGSEA. V lost 3 bases and J lost 2, with 16 bases in between. The chain's CDR3 is CSVDPNPGYNYGYTF. CDR3 coding DNA: TGCAGCGTTGACCCTAATCCGGGGTACAACTATGGCTACACCTTC.

This clonotype appeared a few times. V gene TRBV18 combines with J gene TRBJ2-3; D unresolved. V lost 8 bases to trimming and J lost 6 bases, with 12 bases between them. This CDR3 has 12 amino acids. Germline V lookup: CDR1 KGHSH, CDR2 LQKENI. CDR3 coding DNA: TGTGCCAGCAGCCCTCCGGAGGATACGCAGTATTTT. Amino acid sequence: CASSPPEDTQYF.

A few counts support this clonotype. The J gene is TRBJ2-5, the V gene TRBV7-2, with D maybe TRBD1 (7 bases). This CDR3 is built from 13 residues. Trimming took 7 bases from V and 5 from J, leaving 14 bases between them. CDR1 is SGHTA and CDR2 is FQGNSA in the germline V gene. In DNA form, the CDR3 reads TGTGCCAGCAAACCGACAGGGAGGGAGACCCAGTACTTC. Protein: CASKPTGRETQYF.

This clonotype was recorded many times. V and J are TRBV12-3 or TRBV12-4 and TRBJ2-7, with TRBD2 identical over 12 bases. CDR3 length: 14 amino acids. V dropped 2 bases and J dropped 4; count of bases not matched to a gene: 0. CDR3 sequence (DNA): TGTGCCAGCAGTTTACTAGCGGGAGGGTACGAGCAGTACTTC. It specifies CASSLLAGGYEQYF.

The table lists this clonotype with a few counts. The chain links TRBV13 to TRBJ1-4; 12 bases fit TRBD1. The CDR3 has 17 amino acids. Germline V gives CDR1 PRHDT, CDR2 FYEKMQ (reference sequence). V lost 1 base to trimming and J lost 3 bases; unmatched junction nucleotides: 3. For the CDR3, the DNA is TGTGCCAGCAGCTTAGTGGGACAGGGGGCGGCTAATGAAAAACTGTTTTTT. Residues: CASSLVGQGAANEKLFF.

The rearrangement joins TRBV20-1 to TRBJ2-7; D might be TRBD2 (6 bases). The CDR3 covers 13 residues. Germline-derived CDR1 and CDR2 are DFQATT and SNEGSKA (reference sequence). V was pared by 3 bases and J by 7 bases, with 16 bases between. The CDR3 spells CSASRLVDNEQYF. The CDR3 DNA is TGCAGTGCTAGCCGACTAGTCGATAATGAGCAGTACTTC.

This sequence joins TRBV6-2 or TRBV6-3 and TRBJ2-7; 15 bases match TRBD2. In germline, CDR1 is MNHEY, CDR2 SVGEGT. Germline trimming cut 4 bases from V and 0 bases from J; bases unmatched to any gene: 4. The CDR3 spans 17 residues. The CDR3 protein is CASSWTSGRVSSYEQYF. The CDR3 nucleotides are TGTGCCAGCAGTTGGACTAGCGGGAGGGTCAGCTCCTACGAGCAGTACTTC.

In this sample, this clonotype turned up a few times. A junction boundary mismatches the germline segment, possibly from a read error. The chain combines TRBV4-2 with TRBJ2-7, with 7 bases lining up with TRBD1. CDR1 is LGHNA and CDR2 is YNFKEQ in the germline V gene. The CDR3 runs to 16 residues. As DNA, the CDR3 is TGTGCCAGCAGCCAACCCTCCGGGACAGACTCCTACGAGCAGTACTTT. This sequence encodes CASSQPSGTDSYEQYF.

This clonotype was observed a handful of times. This chain uses TRBV5-6 with TRBJ2-7; D gene ambiguous. Trimming shortened V by 1 base and J by 3 bases, and 14 bases separated the two germline ends. The germline V gene has CDR1 SGHDT and CDR2 YYEEEE. This CDR3 contains 15 residues. CDR3 protein: CASSLRGRNDYEQYF. The CDR3 nucleotides are TGTGCCAGCAGCTTGAGAGGCAGGAACGACTACGAGCAGTACTTC.

The CDR3, as DNA: TGTGCCAGCAGCGGAGGACTAGCGGAGGTTTACGAGCAGTACTTC. This codes for CASSGGLAEVYEQYF. The chain uses TRBV9 and TRBJ2-5; 10 bases are shared with TRBD2. The J call may be mistaken, given a closer DNA end match to TRBJ2-7. Germline V gene data show CDR1 as SGDLS and CDR2 as YYNGEE. The CDR3 has 15 residues.

This chain joins TRBV7-9 and TRBJ1-2; D might be TRBD1 (5 bases). The CDR3 consists of 14 residues. The germline gives CDR1 SEHNR, CDR2 FQNEAQ (reference sequence). The V and J ends lost 3 bases and 3 bases respectively, with 11 bases between them. The CDR3 sequence is CASSFKGLHYGYTF. CDR3 DNA sequence: TGTGCCAGCAGCTTCAAGGGGTTGCACTATGGCTACACCTTC.

This clonotype was counted only a few times. V gene TRBV2 combines with J gene TRBJ2-7; 7 bases fit TRBD2. Germline lookup yields CDR1 SNHLY and CDR2 FYNNEI. CDR3 length equals 15 residues. V lost 1 base, J lost 6 bases, and 9 bases stayed unmatched. The CDR3 sequence is CASSEDGIGRAEQYF. CDR3 coding DNA: TGTGCCAGCAGTGAAGACGGGATTGGGAGGGCCGAGCAGTACTTC.

V and J are TRBV6-2 or TRBV6-3 and TRBJ1-5; 8 nucleotides align to TRBD1. V shed 6 bases and J 2 bases; nucleotides not matched to a gene: 3. The CDR3 is 14 amino acids. Germline CDR1 reads MNHEY; CDR2 reads SVGEGT. The chain's CDR3 is CASRETGGNQPQHF. In DNA form, the CDR3 reads TGTGCCAGCAGGGAGACAGGGGGCAATCAGCCCCAGCATTTT.

The chain combines TRBV7-6 with TRBJ2-7, with 13 bases matching TRBD2. The ends lost 6 bases at V and 4 bases at J; junction bases unmatched: 6. The CDR3 is made up of 15 amino acids. The germline V gene has CDR1 SGHVS and CDR2 FNYEAQ. The CDR3 sequence is CASSSRGLAGYEQYF. The CDR3 nucleotides are TGTGCCAGCAGTTCGAGGGGACTAGCGGGATACGAGCAGTACTTC.

The rearrangement uses TRBV12-3 or TRBV12-4 and TRBJ2-7; 8 bases fit TRBD2. The CDR3 spans 16 residues. J lost 3 bases, V lost 6 bases, and 13 bases had no gene match. DNA for the CDR3: TGTGCCAGCAGACTTGGAGAGCCGGGACTAGTCTACGAGCAGTACTTC. The encoded protein is CASRLGEPGLVYEQYF.

This clonotype was found a few times. The chain carries TRBV20-1 and TRBJ1-2, with D possibly matching TRBD1 (6 bases). Trimming took 6 bases from V and 4 from J, leaving 21 bases between them. Germline loops: CDR1 DFQATT, CDR2 SNEGSKA (reference sequence). The CDR3 is 15 amino acids. The CDR3 DNA is TGCAGTGCACCAGATGGGGGCCCGGGCTCCTATGGCTACACCTTC. This translates into CSAPDGGPGSYGYTF.

The V and J genes are TRBV29-1 and TRBJ2-3; 9 bases are a match to TRBD2. Trimming at V came to 4 bases and at J to 6 bases, leaving 8 bases not matched to a gene. This CDR3 region has 14 residues. Germline-derived CDR1 and CDR2 are SQVTM and ANQGSEA. CDR3 sequence: CSVGLAGVRDTQYF. DNA of the CDR3: TGCAGCGTTGGGTTAGCGGGAGTAAGGGATACGCAGTATTTT.

V is TRBV6-2 or TRBV6-3 and J is TRBJ1-2; D is undetermined. Germline V gives CDR1 MNHEY, CDR2 SVGEGT. Trimming removed 4 bases at V and 7 bases at J, with 10 bases between. The CDR3 covers 12 residues. The CDR3 nucleotides read TGTGCCAGCAGTTCAGGAAGCGTTGGCTACACCTTC. As protein: CASSSGSVGYTF.

The chain links TRBV7-2 to TRBJ2-7; 9 bases match TRBD1. The CDR3 contains 15 residues. CDR1 SGHTA and CDR2 FQGNSA come from the germline V gene. Trimming at V came to 0 bases and at J to 7 bases, leaving 7 bases not matched to a gene. In nucleotides, the CDR3 is TGTGCCAGCAGCTTAGCCGGGACAGGGCCGTCGGAGCAGTACTTC. This translates into CASSLAGTGPSEQYF.

This clonotype appeared a single time. The gene calls are TRBV7-6 and TRBJ1-6; D is ambiguous. Germline V gene sequence: CDR1 SGHVS, CDR2 FNYEAQ. The ends were cut back, 4 bases at V and 10 bases at J, with 5 bases in the middle. The length of the CDR3 is 11 residues. The chain's CDR3 is CASSSGSPLHF. CDR3 nucleotides: TGTGCCAGCAGCTCGGGCTCACCCCTCCACTTT.

V is TRBV18 and J is TRBJ2-4; 7 nucleotides agree with TRBD2. This CDR3 comprises 13 residues. The germline V gene encodes CDR1 KGHSH and CDR2 LQKENI. The V segment lost 3 bases and the J segment 13 bases; nucleotides outside the gene matches: 9. The CDR3 coding sequence is TGTGCCAGCTCACCGGCGGGAGTAGGTGAGCAGTACTTC. Its protein is CASSPAGVGEQYF.

The chain is built from TRBV29-1 and TRBJ1-4; no firm D call. Looked up from germline, CDR1 is SQVTM and CDR2 is ANQGSEA. Trimming removed 6 bases at V and 0 bases at J, with 11 bases between. The CDR3 runs to 14 residues. The CDR3 spells CSVAPEPTNEKLFF. CDR3 sequence (DNA): TGCAGCGTGGCACCTGAACCAACTAATGAAAAACTGTTTTTT.